The 29 T cell receptor beta chains presented below share a single source sample, sequenced in a study of beta chain features in type 1 diabetes. Expressed TCRB transcripts were sequenced, since all the RNA that had been isolated was reverse transcribed. The repertoire was sequenced with immunoSEQ multiplex PCR; TCRdb's copy has only in-frame clones and lacks some. Of 810,000 or so clones detected, roughly a sixth appear once; the ten largest clones hold roughly 0.025%. The sample was naive CD4+ T cells from blood. These receptors were taken from a woman aged 18-35 years in good health.

The chain uses TRBV6-6 and TRBJ2-4; the D call may be TRBD1 or TRBD2 (5 bases each). Between the trimmed V and J ends, which lost 8 bases and 0 bases, there was a span of 14 bases. Germline V gene lookup returns CDR1 MNHNY and CDR2 SVGAGI (reference sequence). There are 15 residues in the CDR3. The CDR3 spells CASSGTGVAKNIQYF. The DNA for the CDR3 is TGTGCCAGCTCCGGGACCGGTGTAGCCAAAAACATTCAGTACTTC.

CDR3 residues: CASVGSGANVLTF. The CDR3 DNA sequence: TGTGCCAGCGTCGGCTCTGGGGCCAACGTCCTGACTTTC. The chain carries TRBV4-2 and TRBJ2-6, with no clear D. The V gene lost 8 bases and the J gene lost 0 bases, with 5 bases spanning the gap. The CDR3 extends over 13 amino acids. The germline gives CDR1 LGHNA, CDR2 YNFKEQ.

The CDR3 coding sequence is TGTGCCAGCAGCCTGTCAGAGAGAGAAGCTTTCTTT. It translates to CASSLSEREAFF. The V call is TRBV5-4, the J call TRBJ1-1, with D unresolved. The V end lost 4 bases, the J end lost 8 bases, and 12 bases lay between the germline ends. CDR1 is SGHNT and CDR2 is YYREEE in the germline V gene (reference sequence). The CDR3 consists of 12 residues. Variable domain in full (rest from reference TRBV5-4 and TRBJ1-1): ETGVTQSPTHLIKTRGQQVTLRCSSQSGHNTVSWYQQALGQGPQFIFQYYREEENGRGNFPPRFSGLQFPNYSSELNVNALELDDSALYLCASSLSEREAFFGQGTRLTVV.

This clone was counted a few times. This chain joins TRBV5-6 and TRBJ2-1, with TRBD2 matching 7 bases. CDR3 length: 12 amino acids. V trimming: 2 bases; J trimming: 12 bases; junction bases outside the gene matches: 5. Germline V gene data show CDR1 as SGHDT and CDR2 as YYEEEE. In DNA, the CDR3 is TGTGCCAGCAGCTTCCGGTCGGGAGGGCAGTTCTTC. Its translation: CASSFRSGGQFF.

The chain has TRBV9 and TRBJ2-3; 7 bases match TRBD2. This CDR3 is 14 amino acids long. The germline V gene encodes CDR1 SGDLS and CDR2 YYNGEE. V lost 6 bases and J lost 2; bases outside the gene matches: 6. The CDR3, as DNA: TGTGCCAGCAACCGCCGGGACTACACAGATACGCAGTATTTT. This translates into CASNRRDYTDTQYF.

This clone turned up a few times. The chain carries TRBV29-1 and TRBJ2-3; 9 bases match TRBD2. V lost 5 bases and J lost 3; bases outside the gene matches: 15. The CDR3 is 17 amino acids. CDR1 SQVTM and CDR2 ANQGSEA come from the germline V gene. CDR3 sequence: CSVKGSGRIGGTDTQYF. CDR3 bases: TGCAGCGTTAAGGGTAGCGGGAGAATCGGGGGAACAGATACGCAGTATTTT.

This clone was observed a handful of times. The V and J genes are TRBV9 and TRBJ2-2; TRBD2 matches at 7 bases. With V trimmed by 0 bases and J by 6 bases, 5 bases remained unmatched. The length of the CDR3 is 15 residues. Germline loops: CDR1 SGDLS, CDR2 YYNGEE. The CDR3: CASSVDPGRSGELFF. The CDR3 nucleotides read TGTGCCAGCAGCGTAGACCCCGGGAGGTCCGGGGAGCTGTTTTTT.

The chain has TRBV30 and TRBJ2-1; TRBD2 might be the D (7 bases). The V gene lost 4 bases and the J gene lost 0 bases, with 16 bases spanning the gap. From germline, CDR1 is GTSNPN and CDR2 SVGIG (reference sequence). This CDR3 contains 16 residues. The CDR3 region is CAWIGGGHSSYNEQFF. The CDR3 DNA is TGTGCCTGGATAGGGGGGGGCCATAGCTCCTACAATGAGCAGTTCTTC.

Only a few counts were recorded for this clone. The V gene is TRBV11-2, the J gene TRBJ2-7, with TRBD2 identical over 10 bases. In germline, CDR1 is SGHAT, CDR2 FQNNGV. The CDR3 loop spans 15 amino acids. The V segment lost 3 bases and the J segment 3 bases; nucleotides outside the gene matches: 5. CDR3 sequence reads: CASSFLAGEFYEQYF. In nucleotides, the CDR3 is TGTGCCAGCAGCTTTCTAGCGGGAGAGTTCTACGAGCAGTACTTC.

The chain is built from TRBV10-3 and TRBJ2-3, with 8 bases aligning to TRBD1. V dropped 4 bases and J dropped 6; count of bases not matched to a gene: 12. The germline gives CDR1 ENHRY, CDR2 SYGVKD. The CDR3 loop spans 16 amino acids. CDR3 nucleotide sequence: TGTGCCATCAGTGTCTCGGGACAGGCGATAGCTGATACGCAGTATTTT. It is translated as CAISVSGQAIADTQYF.

The sample holds a few counts of this clone. The rearrangement links TRBV7-2 to TRBJ2-1, with 13 bases that match TRBD2. Germline V CDR1 and CDR2: SGHTA, FQGNSA. This CDR3 region has 15 residues. V lost 6 bases to trimming and J lost 12 bases; unmatched junction nucleotides: 11. The CDR3 spells CASRLPGLAGRAQFF. The CDR3, as DNA: TGTGCCAGCAGACTCCCGGGACTAGCGGGACGGGCGCAGTTCTTC.

The chain employs TRBV6-5 and TRBJ2-1; D not resolved. The CDR3 loop spans 13 amino acids. V lost 6 bases and J 6 bases, leaving 12 bases between the germline ends. Germline loops: CDR1 MNHEY, CDR2 SVGAGI. CDR3 nucleotides: TGTGCCAGCAGAAGGACGAACGCCAATGAGCAGTTCTTC. Translated, it gives CASRRTNANEQFF.

V usage is TRBV29-1 and J usage is TRBJ2-7; 9 positions agree with TRBD2. Germline CDR1 is SQVTM and CDR2 is ANQGSEA. The length of the CDR3 is 13 residues. V lost 5 bases to trimming and J lost 7 bases; unmatched junction nucleotides: 9. The CDR3 spells CSVNQREAGEQYF. CDR3 DNA: TGCAGCGTTAATCAGCGGGAGGCTGGGGAGCAGTACTTC.

This chain uses TRBV29-1 with TRBJ2-7, with 7 bases identical to TRBD2. The J segment lost 3 bases and the V segment lost 7 bases, leaving 9 bases of the junction unmatched. Germline values: CDR1 SQVTM, CDR2 ANQGSEA. CDR3 length: 13 residues. CDR3: CSGGARGVYEQYF. The DNA for the CDR3 is TGCAGCGGCGGCGCCCGGGGGGTCTACGAGCAGTACTTC.

This chain links TRBV9 with TRBJ2-6; TRBD1 matches at 8 bases. CDR1 and CDR2 (germline): SGDLS, YYNGEE. Trimming cost V 3 bases and J 2 bases; bases outside gene matches: 1. This CDR3 has 15 amino acids. In DNA form, the CDR3 reads TGTGCCAGCAGCGAGACAGGGGCTGGGGCCAACGTCCTGACTTTC. It yields the protein CASSETGAGANVLTF.

J is TRBJ2-1 and V is TRBV10-1; D is unclear. Trimming left V 6 bases short and J 5 bases short, with 11 bases between. The length of the CDR3 is 13 residues. Germline V gene lookup returns CDR1 WNHNN and CDR2 SYGVQD (reference sequence). The CDR3 here is CASSLSGDNEQFF. For the CDR3, the DNA is TGCGCCAGCAGCTTGAGTGGGGACAATGAGCAGTTCTTC.

J is TRBJ1-5 and V is TRBV6-6; 7 bases are a match to TRBD1. The CDR3 is made up of 16 amino acids. Germline CDR1 and CDR2: MNHNY and SVGAGI (reference sequence). After removal of 5 bases from V and 0 bases from J, the junction contained 7 bases not matched to a gene. The CDR3 DNA reads as TGTGCCAGCAGTACTAGGGGGCGAAATAGCAATCAGCCCCAGCATTTT. Its protein is CASSTRGRNSNQPQHF.

The CDR3 region is CASSPLGVGGENTEAFF. Written as DNA, the CDR3 is TGTGCCAGCAGCCCGTTAGGTGTCGGCGGGGAAAACACTGAAGCTTTCTTT. This chain joins TRBV27 and TRBJ1-1; D is unclear. The CDR3 is 17 amino acids. Germline CDR1 and CDR2: MNHEY and SMNVEV (reference sequence). The ends were cut back, 6 bases at V and 2 bases at J, with 22 bases in the middle.

This clone showed up just a few times. The chain uses TRBV5-1 and TRBJ2-3, with TRBD1 matching 9 bases. This CDR3 region has 14 residues. V lost 4 bases, J lost 6 bases, and 6 bases stayed unmatched. From germline, CDR1 is SGHRS and CDR2 YFSETQ. The CDR3 is CASSNRGPGDTQYF. CDR3 DNA sequence: TGCGCCAGCAGCAACAGGGGGCCGGGGGATACGCAGTATTTT.

A few counts support this clone. This chain uses TRBV4-3 with TRBJ2-7; 9 bases map to TRBD2. V lost 0 bases, J lost 4 bases, and 7 bases stayed unmatched. There are 16 residues in the CDR3. Germline-derived CDR1 and CDR2 are LGHNA and YSLEER. The CDR3 is CASSQEAAGGVYEQYF. CDR3 coding DNA: TGCGCCAGCAGCCAAGAGGCAGCGGGAGGAGTGTACGAGCAGTACTTC.

This clone came up a few times. The V and J genes are TRBV4-3 and TRBJ2-1; D is possibly TRBD2 (6 bases). There are 16 residues in the CDR3. Trimming took 4 bases from V and 8 from J, leaving 21 bases between them. CDR1 and CDR2 from the germline V gene are LGHNA and YSLEER. CDR3 amino acids: CASSRKLWIAADEQFF. The CDR3 nucleotides read TGCGCCAGCAGCCGAAAACTATGGATAGCGGCCGATGAGCAGTTCTTC.

This clone appeared a few times. This chain uses TRBV27 with TRBJ2-2, with D unclear. V was cut by 2 bases and J by 5 bases, with 6 bases left in between. This CDR3 has 13 amino acids. CDR1 is MNHEY, CDR2 SMNVEV, per germline (reference sequence). This CDR3 reads CASSLTRTGELFF. In nucleotides, the CDR3 is TGTGCCAGCAGTTTAACTCGGACCGGGGAGCTGTTTTTT.

This clone showed up just a few times. The gene calls are TRBV6-4 and TRBJ2-4; D uncertain. Germline V lookup: CDR1 MRHNA, CDR2 SNTAGT. V gave up 6 bases and J gave up 0 bases, with 12 bases separating them. The CDR3 loop spans 15 amino acids. Here the CDR3 reads CASRKKTLAKNIQYF. CDR3 DNA sequence: TGTGCCAGCAGGAAAAAGACCTTAGCCAAAAACATTCAGTACTTC.

This clone has more than one count but fewer than ten. CDR3 residues: CAIREGTGIHEQYF. CDR3 nucleotide sequence: TGTGCCATAAGAGAAGGGACAGGGATCCACGAGCAGTACTTC. This chain uses TRBV10-3 with TRBJ2-7, with 9 nucleotides matching TRBD1. The CDR3 has 14 residues. The germline V gene encodes CDR1 ENHRY and CDR2 SYGVKD. The V segment lost 9 bases and the J segment 5 bases; nucleotides outside the gene matches: 11.

This clone was seen a handful of times. The rearrangement uses TRBV10-3 and TRBJ2-2, with 7 bases aligning to TRBD1. The CDR3 sequence is 15 residues long. V lost 10 bases and J lost 3; bases outside the gene matches: 11. Germline CDR1 reads ENHRY; CDR2 reads SYGVKD. The CDR3 sequence is CATHPGQIYTGELFF. The CDR3 DNA reads TGTGCCACCCATCCGGGACAGATATACACCGGGGAGCTGTTTTTT.

The gene calls are TRBV27 and TRBJ2-5; 8 nucleotides line up with TRBD1. CDR1 is MNHEY, CDR2 SMNVEV, per germline (reference sequence). CDR3 length: 13 amino acids. V lost 6 bases, J lost 4 bases, and 4 bases stayed unmatched. CDR3 protein: CASRRQGRETQYF. The CDR3, as DNA: TGTGCCAGCAGGAGACAGGGGAGAGAGACCCAGTACTTC.

The chain joins TRBV21-1 to TRBJ2-5; the table assigns TRBD1, which was not confirmed against the DNA. TRBV21-1 is deemed a pseudogene. This CDR3 has 16 amino acids. The DNA of the CDR3 is TGTGCCAGCAGCAAAGTAGAACAGGGTAGGAGAGAGACCCAGTACTTC. It translates to CASSKVEQGRRETQYF.

The chain carries TRBV7-2 and TRBJ2-6; no definite D call. Germline-derived CDR1 and CDR2 are SGHTA and FQGNSA. Deletions cut 7 bases from V and 0 bases from J, with 4 bases between. The CDR3 has 13 residues. The CDR3 here is CASTDSGANVLTF. The CDR3 coding sequence is TGTGCCAGCACCGACTCTGGGGCCAACGTCCTGACTTTC.

The table lists this clone with a few counts. The gene calls are TRBV5-1 and TRBJ2-1, with D hard to call. Germline CDR1 and CDR2: SGHRS and YFSETQ. V lost 3 bases to trimming and J lost 9 bases, with 10 bases between them. CDR3 length: 12 amino acids. The CDR3 region is CASSSTQIEQFF. The CDR3 DNA follows: TGCGCCAGCAGCTCCACCCAGATTGAGCAGTTCTTC.